This is a list of T cell receptor beta chains from one sample in a study of blood T cells in healthy people across ages. TCRdb reanalysed the 5' RACE reads using MiXCR and keeps one entry per CDR3 protein. This sample has about 1.4 million distinct CDR3 sequences, with 45% to 70% found just once. The sample was blood. These receptor sequences come from a man younger than 35 in good health. CDR3s include the opening cysteine and the closing phenylalanine or tryptophan. A D gene is named only where the DNA matches it firmly. Size is omitted from some rows. Given values are once, few, many or a class for expanded clones.

J gene: TRBJ2-4
V gene: TRBV29-1
D gene: TRBD1
clone size: NA
CDR3 protein: CSVVRQGSNIQYF
CDR3 DNA: TGCAGCGTTGTGAGACAGGGAAGCAACATTCAGTACTTC

J gene: TRBJ2-1
V gene: TRBV9
D gene: TRBD2
clone size: once
CDR3 protein: CTSSVEQTGGYEQFF
CDR3 DNA: TGTACCAGCAGCGTAGAACAAACGGGAGGCTATGAGCAGTTCTTC

J gene: TRBJ2-7
V gene: TRBV25-1
D gene: TRBD2
clone size: few
CDR3 protein: CASSPSAGAPYEQYF
CDR3 DNA: TGTGCCAGCAGTCCTAGTGCGGGAGCGCCCTACGAGCAGTACTTC

J gene: TRBJ2-7
V gene: TRBV7-9
D gene: NA
clone size: once
CDR3 protein: CASSRHGAAHEQYF
CDR3 DNA: TGTGCCAGCAGCAGACACGGCGCGGCGCACGAGCAGTACTTC

J gene: TRBJ1-1
V gene: TRBV6-1
D gene: NA
clone size: NA
CDR3 protein: CASSEGPREGLGTEAFF
CDR3 DNA: TGTGCCAGCAGTGAAGGGCCCCGGGAGGGATTGGGCACTGAAGCTTTCTTT

J gene: TRBJ1-6
V gene: TRBV7-8
D gene: NA
clone size: NA
CDR3 protein: CASSLVGSWSPLHF
CDR3 DNA: TGTGCCAGCAGCTTAGTGGGGTCTTGGTCACCCCTCCACTTT

J gene: TRBJ2-7
V gene: TRBV5-6
D gene: TRBD1
clone size: NA
CDR3 protein: CASSLGDRDGEQYF
CDR3 DNA: TGTGCCAGCAGCTTGGGGGACAGGGATGGCGAGCAGTACTTC

J gene: TRBJ1-1
V gene: TRBV6-5
D gene: TRBD1
clone size: few
CDR3 protein: CASSYSGGTGGSLDTEAFF
CDR3 DNA: TGTGCCAGCAGTTACTCAGGCGGGACAGGGGGGTCCTTAGACACTGAAGCTTTCTTT

J gene: TRBJ2-7
V gene: TRBV11-2
D gene: NA
clone size: NA
CDR3 protein: CASSLGAGSYSYEQYF
CDR3 DNA: TGTGCCAGCAGCTTAGGGGCCGGATCCTACTCCTACGAGCAGTACTTC

J gene: TRBJ1-6
V gene: TRBV6-1
D gene: NA
clone size: NA
CDR3 protein: CASSENGPGSYNSPLHF
CDR3 DNA: TGTGCCAGCAGTGAAAATGGACCGGGCTCCTATAATTCACCCCTCCACTTT

J gene: TRBJ2-3
V gene: TRBV24-1
D gene: TRBD2
clone size: NA
CDR3 protein: CATSDLEAGVTDTQYF
CDR3 DNA: TGTGCCACCAGTGATTTAGAAGCGGGGGTGACAGATACGCAGTATTTT

J gene: TRBJ2-1
V gene: TRBV18
D gene: NA
clone size: NA
CDR3 protein: CASSLFSGAVNNEQFF
CDR3 DNA: TGTGCCAGCTCTCTATTCTCGGGGGCTGTAAACAATGAGCAGTTCTTC

J gene: TRBJ2-3
V gene: TRBV2
D gene: NA
clone size: few
CDR3 protein: CASSGQFTDTQYF
CDR3 DNA: TGTGCCAGCAGTGGGCAGTTCACAGATACGCAGTATTTT

J gene: TRBJ2-7
V gene: TRBV20-1
D gene: NA
clone size: NA
CDR3 protein: CSATLGGAYEQYF
CDR3 DNA: TGCAGTGCTACCCTAGGGGGTGCCTACGAGCAGTACTTC

J gene: TRBJ2-7
V gene: TRBV12-3/TRBV12-4
D gene: TRBD1
clone size: many
CDR3 protein: CASGPGQNYEQYF
CDR3 DNA: TGTGCCAGCGGTCCGGGACAGAACTACGAGCAGTACTTC

J gene: TRBJ2-7
V gene: TRBV27
D gene: TRBD2
clone size: NA
CDR3 protein: CASSQSLTSGRWYEQYF
CDR3 DNA: TGTGCCAGCAGTCAGTCACTTACTAGCGGGAGGTGGTACGAGCAGTACTTC

J gene: TRBJ1-2
V gene: TRBV12-3/TRBV12-4
D gene: NA
clone size: NA
CDR3 protein: CASSFSLVGYTF
CDR3 DNA: TGTGCCAGCAGTTTCTCTCTAGTCGGCTACACCTTC

J gene: TRBJ1-4
V gene: TRBV7-9
D gene: NA
clone size: NA
CDR3 protein: CASSLVEEKLFF
CDR3 DNA: TGTGCCAGCAGCTTAGTCGAGGAAAAACTGTTTTTT

J gene: TRBJ2-7
V gene: TRBV20-1
D gene: TRBD2
clone size: NA
CDR3 protein: CSARLGHPGGEQYF
CDR3 DNA: TGCAGTGCTAGACTGGGTCACCCGGGGGGCGAGCAGTACTTC

J gene: TRBJ2-6
V gene: TRBV28
D gene: NA
clone size: NA
CDR3 protein: CASRFDGSGANVLTF
CDR3 DNA: TGTGCCAGCAGGTTTGACGGCTCTGGGGCCAACGTCCTGACTTTC

J gene: TRBJ2-1
V gene: TRBV9
D gene: TRBD2
clone size: NA
CDR3 protein: CASSVVSGGLVGYYNEQFF
CDR3 DNA: TGTGCCAGCAGCGTAGTTAGCGGGGGGCTTGTGGGGTACTACAATGAGCAGTTCTTC

J gene: TRBJ2-7
V gene: TRBV4-1
D gene: TRBD2
clone size: NA
CDR3 protein: CASSQQLAEPSYEQYF
CDR3 DNA: TGCGCCAGCAGCCAACAACTAGCGGAGCCCTCCTACGAGCAGTACTTC

J gene: TRBJ2-5
V gene: TRBV6-5
D gene: NA
clone size: NA
CDR3 protein: CASQEEGTKTRYF
CDR3 DNA: TGTGCCAGCCAAGAGGAGGGAACAAAGACCCGGTACTTC

J gene: TRBJ2-3
V gene: TRBV6-6
D gene: NA
clone size: few
CDR3 protein: CATHRSGRTDTQYF
CDR3 DNA: TGTGCCACTCACCGAAGCGGGCGCACAGATACGCAGTATTTT

J gene: TRBJ2-5
V gene: TRBV6-1
D gene: TRBD2
clone size: NA
CDR3 protein: CASSEPTSGKETQYF
CDR3 DNA: TGCGCCAGCAGTGAACCGACTAGCGGAAAAGAGACCCAGTACTTC

J gene: TRBJ1-2
V gene: TRBV12-3/TRBV12-4
D gene: TRBD1
clone size: many
CDR3 protein: CASRFSDRGIGHGYTF
CDR3 DNA: TGTGCCAGCAGATTTTCGGACAGGGGGATCGGTCATGGCTACACCTTC

J gene: TRBJ2-7
V gene: TRBV27
D gene: NA
clone size: NA
CDR3 protein: CASSLGVSSYNEQYF
CDR3 DNA: TGTGCCAGCAGTTTAGGGGTTAGCTCCTACAATGAGCAGTACTTC

J gene: TRBJ2-1
V gene: TRBV29-1
D gene: NA
clone size: NA
CDR3 protein: CSSNKGSSYNEQFF
CDR3 DNA: TGCAGCTCCAACAAGGGAAGCTCCTACAATGAGCAGTTCTTC

J gene: TRBJ2-7
V gene: TRBV6-5
D gene: NA
clone size: NA
CDR3 protein: CASTPSQGPYEQYF
CDR3 DNA: TGTGCCAGCACCCCAAGTCAGGGACCCTACGAGCAGTACTTC

J gene: TRBJ1-4
V gene: TRBV12-3/TRBV12-4
D gene: NA
clone size: NA
CDR3 protein: CASNPGANEKLFF
CDR3 DNA: TGTGCCAGCAACCCGGGGGCTAATGAAAAACTGTTTTTT